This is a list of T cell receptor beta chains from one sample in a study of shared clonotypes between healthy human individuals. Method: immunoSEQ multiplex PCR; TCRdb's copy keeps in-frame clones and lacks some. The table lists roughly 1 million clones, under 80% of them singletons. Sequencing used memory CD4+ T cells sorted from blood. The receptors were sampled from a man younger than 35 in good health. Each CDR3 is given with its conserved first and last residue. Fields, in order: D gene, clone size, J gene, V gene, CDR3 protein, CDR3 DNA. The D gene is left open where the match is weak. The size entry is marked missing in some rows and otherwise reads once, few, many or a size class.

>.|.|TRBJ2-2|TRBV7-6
CASSLGLGSNTGELFF
TGTGCCAGCAGCTTAGGGTTGGGCTCGAACACCGGGGAGCTGTTTTTT
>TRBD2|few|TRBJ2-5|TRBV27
CASSPSSGGKETQYF
TGTGCCAGCAGCCCTTCTAGCGGGGGGAAAGAGACCCAGTACTTC
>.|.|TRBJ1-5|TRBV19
CASSGLGGAYQPQHF
TGTGCCAGTAGTGGGCTCGGGGGCGCATATCAGCCCCAGCATTTT
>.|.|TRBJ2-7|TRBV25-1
CASLGGGTYEQYF
TGTGCCAGCCTGGGAGGGGGGACCTACGAGCAGTACTTC
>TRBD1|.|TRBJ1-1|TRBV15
CATSRRPRDSAFF
TGTGCCACCAGCAGACGACCCCGGGACAGCGCTTTCTTT
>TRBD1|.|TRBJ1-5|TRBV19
CASSIEGPTGGVSNQPQHF
TGTGCCAGTAGTATCGAGGGTCCTACAGGGGGGGTTAGCAATCAGCCCCAGCATTTT
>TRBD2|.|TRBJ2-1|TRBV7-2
CASSRGGGSSYNEQFF
TGTGCCAGCAGCCGTGGCGGGGGTAGCTCCTACAATGAGCAGTTCTTC
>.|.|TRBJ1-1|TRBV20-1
CSAQGNTEAFF
TGCAGTGCGCAGGGTAACACTGAAGCTTTCTTT
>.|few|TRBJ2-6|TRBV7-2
CASSLGSNSGANVLTF
TGTGCCAGCAGCTTGGGTTCGAACTCTGGGGCCAACGTCCTGACTTTC
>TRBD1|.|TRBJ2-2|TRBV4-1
CASSQGDRGGTGELFF
TGCGCCAGCAGCCAAGGGGACAGGGGTGGCACCGGGGAGCTGTTTTTT
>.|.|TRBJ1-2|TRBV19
CASHYAGLNYGYTF
TGTGCCAGCCATTACGCAGGGCTAAACTATGGCTACACCTTC
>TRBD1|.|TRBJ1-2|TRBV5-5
CASSPRTGVGGYTF
TGTGCCAGCAGCCCCCGGACAGGGGTTGGTGGCTACACCTTC
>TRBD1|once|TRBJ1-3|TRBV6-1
CASSEAVWTGSAGNTIYF
TGTGCCAGCAGTGAAGCGGTTTGGACAGGGAGCGCTGGAAACACCATATATTTT
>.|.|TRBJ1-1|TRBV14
CASSQIGSGRAFF
TGTGCCAGCAGCCAGATCGGGTCAGGGAGGGCTTTCTTT
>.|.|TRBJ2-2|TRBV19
CASSVTGVRELFF
TGTGCCAGTAGTGTGACAGGCGTCCGGGAGCTGTTTTTT
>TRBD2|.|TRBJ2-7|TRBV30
CAWRASGSSYEQYF
TGTGCCTGGAGGGCTAGCGGGAGCTCCTACGAGCAGTACTTC
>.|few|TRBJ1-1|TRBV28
CASSLWAERTEAFF
TGTGCCAGCAGTTTATGGGCTGAGAGGACGGAAGCTTTCTTT
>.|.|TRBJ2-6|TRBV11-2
CASSSGSGANVLTF
TGTGCCAGCAGTTCAGGCTCTGGGGCCAACGTCCTGACTTTC
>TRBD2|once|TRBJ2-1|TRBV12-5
CASALGILAGENEQFF
TGTGCTAGTGCCCTAGGGATCCTAGCGGGAGAGAATGAGCAGTTCTTC
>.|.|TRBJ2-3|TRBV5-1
CASSKDGGWTDTQYF
TGCGCCAGCAGCAAAGACGGGGGCTGGACAGATACGCAGTATTTT
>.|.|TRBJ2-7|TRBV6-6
CASSYGRISSYEQYF
TGTGCCAGCAGTTATGGAAGGATCAGCTCCTACGAGCAGTACTTC
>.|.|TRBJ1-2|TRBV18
CASSPLGRGGENGYTF
TGTGCCAGCTCACCCCTTGGCAGGGGAGGCGAAAATGGCTACACCTTC
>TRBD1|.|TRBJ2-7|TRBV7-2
CASRYNRGGEQYF
TGTGCCAGCAGGTACAACAGGGGTGGCGAGCAGTACTTC
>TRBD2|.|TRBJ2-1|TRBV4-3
CASSPRPGGEFF
TGCGCCAGCAGCCCCAGACCCGGGGGGGAGTTCTTC
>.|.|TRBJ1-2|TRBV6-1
CASRQTYGYTF
TGTGCCAGCAGACAGACCTATGGCTACACCTTC
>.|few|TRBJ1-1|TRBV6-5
CASRPGRGKNTEAFF
TGTGCCAGCAGACCCGGACGGGGAAAGAACACTGAAGCTTTCTTT
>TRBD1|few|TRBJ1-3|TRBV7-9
CASSLFSGTGGNTIYF
TGTGCCAGCAGCTTATTCTCGGGGACAGGGGGAAACACCATATATTTT
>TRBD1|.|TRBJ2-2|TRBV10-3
CAISERAGGSTGELFF
TGTGCCATCAGTGAGCGGGCAGGGGGAAGCACCGGGGAGCTGTTTTTT
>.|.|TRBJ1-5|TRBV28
CASSLAGFGNQPQHF
TGTGCCAGCAGTTTAGCAGGGTTCGGCAATCAGCCCCAGCATTTT
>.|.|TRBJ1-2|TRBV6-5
CASSYTNRVTGYTF
TGTGCCAGCAGTTACACCAACAGGGTAACAGGCTACACCTTC
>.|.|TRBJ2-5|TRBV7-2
CASSLVGGAGQETQYF
TGTGCCAGCAGCTTAGTAGGGGGAGCAGGACAAGAGACCCAGTACTTC
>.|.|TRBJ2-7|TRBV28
CATNAGRQGGYEQYF
TGTGCCACCAATGCCGGTCGGCAGGGGGGATACGAGCAGTACTTC
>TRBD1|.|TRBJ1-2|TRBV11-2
CASSFWSVRQGTYGYTF
TGTGCCAGCAGCTTTTGGTCGGTCCGACAGGGGACCTATGGCTACACCTTC
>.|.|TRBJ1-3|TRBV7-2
CASSPLTSGNTIYF
TGTGCCAGCAGCCCCCTGACCTCTGGAAACACCATATATTTT
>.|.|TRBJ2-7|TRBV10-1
CASPITADEQYF
TGCGCCAGCCCCATCACTGCGGACGAGCAGTACTTC
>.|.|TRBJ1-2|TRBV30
CAWRRDTYYGYTF
TGTGCCTGGAGAAGGGACACCTACTATGGCTACACCTTC
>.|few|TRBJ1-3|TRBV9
CASSVESSGNTIYF
TGTGCCAGCAGCGTAGAGAGTTCCGGAAACACCATATATTTT
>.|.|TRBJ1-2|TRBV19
CASMRDTYYGYTF
TGTGCCAGTATGAGGGACACCTACTATGGCTACACCTTC
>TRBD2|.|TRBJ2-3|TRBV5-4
CASSAGTSGGDTQYF
TGTGCCAGCAGCGCGGGGACTAGCGGGGGAGATACGCAGTATTTT
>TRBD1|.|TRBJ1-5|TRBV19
CASSRTGSINQPQHF
TGTGCCAGTAGTCGGACAGGATCAATCAATCAGCCCCAGCATTTT
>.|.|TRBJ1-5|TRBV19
CASTRGRGYNQPQHF
TGTGCCAGTACTCGTGGCAGGGGATACAATCAGCCCCAGCATTTT
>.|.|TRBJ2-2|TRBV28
CASSLEGLSTGELFF
TGTGCCAGCAGTTTAGAGGGTCTCAGCACCGGGGAGCTGTTTTTT
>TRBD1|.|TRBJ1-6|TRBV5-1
CASSSTGQGREDSPLHF
TGCGCCAGCAGCTCCACCGGACAGGGAAGGGAAGATTCACCCCTCCACTTT
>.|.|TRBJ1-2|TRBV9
CASSTRPYGDNYGYTF
TGTGCCAGCAGCACCCGCCCCTACGGAGACAACTATGGCTACACCTTC
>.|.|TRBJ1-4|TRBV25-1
CASSGGVGVQNGKLFF
TGTGCCAGCAGTGGCGGAGTGGGGGTCCAGAATGGAAAACTGTTTTTT
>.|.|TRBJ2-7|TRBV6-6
CASSYSKSGAPYEQYF
TGTGCCAGCAGTTACTCGAAATCTGGGGCCCCCTACGAGCAGTACTTC
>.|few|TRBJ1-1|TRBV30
CAWSAQVNTEAFF
TGTGCCTGGAGTGCCCAGGTGAACACTGAAGCTTTCTTT
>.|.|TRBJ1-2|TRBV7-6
CASSQGLGLSGYTF
TGTGCCAGCAGCCAGGGTCTAGGCCTTAGTGGCTACACCTTC
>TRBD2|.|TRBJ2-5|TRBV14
CASSRRLASYQETQYF
TGTGCCAGCAGCCGACGACTAGCGAGCTACCAAGAGACCCAGTACTTC
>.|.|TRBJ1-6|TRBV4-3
CASSQEGGYGSPLHF
TGCGCCAGCAGCCAAGAGGGGGGCTACGGTTCACCCCTCCACTTT
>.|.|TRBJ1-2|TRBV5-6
CASSLLQNYGYTF
TGTGCCAGCAGCTTGTTGCAAAACTATGGCTACACCTTC
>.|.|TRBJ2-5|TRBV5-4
CASSLLTGPQETQYF
TGTGCCAGCAGCTTGCTGACAGGTCCACAAGAGACCCAGTACTTC
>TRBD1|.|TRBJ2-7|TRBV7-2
CASSSYHDPGQGSYEQYF
TGTGCCAGCAGCTCCTACCATGATCCGGGACAGGGTAGCTACGAGCAGTACTTC
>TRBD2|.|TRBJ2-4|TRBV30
CAWTRRGGVKNIQYF
TGTGCCTGGACCCGAAGGGGAGGGGTCAAAAACATTCAGTACTTC